Each of the 6 T cell receptor beta chains below was sequenced from the same sample in a study of Ad26.COV2.S vaccination and SARS-CoV-2 variants. The treatment is: 15 to 20 received Ad26.COV2.S at low or high dose, single or two shots; a few received placebo; per-sample allocation not given. Specimens were obtained on day 63 following the first vaccine or placebo injection. Some clones are missing from TCRdb's copy, which holds only in-frame ones; the method was immunoSEQ multiplex PCR. Of about 400,000 clones listed, over 75% are singletons. The sequencing used peripheral blood, collected in a trial of Ad26.COV2.S vaccine versus placebo. Receptors originate from a person aged 18-65 years who received the Ad26.COV2.S COVID-19 vaccine or a placebo.

This rearrangement joins TRBV15 to TRBJ1-3; D not certain. CDR1 and CDR2 (germline): LNHNV, YYDKDF (reference sequence). CDR3 length: 14 amino acids. Trimming took 9 bases from V and 2 from J, leaving 14 bases between them. The CDR3 region is CATGPPGTGNTIYF. Here the CDR3 DNA reads TGTGCCACTGGGCCACCGGGGACTGGAAACACCATATATTTT. The variable domain in full, completed from reference TRBV15 and TRBJ1-3, reads DAMVIQNPRYQVTQFGKPVTLSCSQTLNHNVMYWYQQKSSQAPKLLFHYYDKDFNNEADTPDNFQSRRPNTSFCFLDIRSPGLGDTAMYLCATGPPGTGNTIYFGEGSWLTVV.

This clone was seen a single time. Other DNA sequences of this sample code for an identical CDR3. V gene TRBV12-3 or TRBV12-4 combines with J gene TRBJ2-3, with D possibly matching TRBD2 (5 bases). Trimming removed 2 bases from V and 3 bases from J, with 6 bases in between. CDR3 length: 13 residues. The CDR3 nucleotides read TGTGCCAGCAGTTTATCGGGGACAGATACGCAGTATTTT. It yields the protein CASSLSGTDTQYF.

Details on this clone: This CDR3 is also generated by other DNA sequences in the sample. V and J are TRBV28 and TRBJ2-7; D gene uncertain. Trimming removed 2 bases from V and 4 bases from J, with 3 bases in between. Germline CDR1 is MDHEN and CDR2 is SYDVKM. The CDR3 is 11 amino acids. The CDR3: CASSLGYEQYF. The CDR3 region has the DNA TGTGCCAGCAGTTTAGGTTACGAGCAGTACTTC.

The chain recombines TRBV3-1 (or the pseudogene TRBV3-2) with TRBJ1-3; D perhaps matches TRBD1 (5 bases). The length of the CDR3 is 15 residues. Germline V lookup: CDR1 LGHDT, CDR2 YNNKEL (reference sequence). Trimming pared 1 base from V and 0 bases from J, leaving 7 bases between. Here the CDR3 DNA reads TGTGCCAGCAGCCAAGGGACAACCTCTGGAAACACCATATATTTT. Translating gives CASSQGTTSGNTIYF.

About this clone itself: Other DNA sequences from this sample encode an identical CDR3 as well. The V gene is TRBV10-3, the J gene TRBJ2-1; 9 bases are shared with TRBD1. J gave up 7 bases and V 7 bases, and 8 bases lay outside the gene matches. Germline loops: CDR1 ENHRY, CDR2 SYGVKD. The CDR3 is 14 residues long. The CDR3 bases are TGTGCCATCAATCCGGGACAGGGTAGGAATGAGCAGTTCTTC. Protein sequence: CAINPGQGRNEQFF.

The chain recombines TRBV9 with TRBJ2-7; no definite D call. The V end was cut by 0 bases, the J end by 6 bases, with 13 bases between. This CDR3 is built from 14 residues. CDR1 and CDR2 (germline): SGDLS, YYNGEE. The CDR3 bases are TGTGCCAGCAGCGTAGCCGAGGTTGGGTCCGAGCAGTACTTC. This translates into CASSVAEVGSEQYF.